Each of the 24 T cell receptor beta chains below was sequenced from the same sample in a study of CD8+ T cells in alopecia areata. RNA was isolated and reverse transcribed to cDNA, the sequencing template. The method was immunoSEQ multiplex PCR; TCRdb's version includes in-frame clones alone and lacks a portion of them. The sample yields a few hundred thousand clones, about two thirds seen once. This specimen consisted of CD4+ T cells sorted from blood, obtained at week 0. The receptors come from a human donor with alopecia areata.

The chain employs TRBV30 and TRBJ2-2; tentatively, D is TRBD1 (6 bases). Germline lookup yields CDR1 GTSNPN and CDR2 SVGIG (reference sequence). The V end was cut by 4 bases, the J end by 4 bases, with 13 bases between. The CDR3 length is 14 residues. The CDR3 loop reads CAWNRDTITGELFF. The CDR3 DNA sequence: TGTGCCTGGAACCGGGACACCATCACCGGGGAGCTGTTTTTT.

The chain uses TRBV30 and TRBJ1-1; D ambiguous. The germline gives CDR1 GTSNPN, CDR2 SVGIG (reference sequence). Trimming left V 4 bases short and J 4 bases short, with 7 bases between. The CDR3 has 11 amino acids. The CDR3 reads CAWKQSTEAFF. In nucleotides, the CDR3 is TGTGCCTGGAAGCAAAGCACTGAAGCTTTCTTT.

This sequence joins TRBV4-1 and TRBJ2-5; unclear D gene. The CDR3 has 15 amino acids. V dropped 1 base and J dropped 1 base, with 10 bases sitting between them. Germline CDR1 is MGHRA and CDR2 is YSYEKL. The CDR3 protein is CASSQVTHPQETQYF. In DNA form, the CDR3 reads TGCGCCAGCAGCCAAGTTACGCATCCCCAAGAGACCCAGTACTTC.

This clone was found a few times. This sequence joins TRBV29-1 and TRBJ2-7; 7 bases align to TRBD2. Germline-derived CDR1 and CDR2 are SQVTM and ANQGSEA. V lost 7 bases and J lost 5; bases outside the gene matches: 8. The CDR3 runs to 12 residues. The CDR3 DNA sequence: TGCAGCGCCTTAGGGAGGGGCGACGAGCAGTACTTC. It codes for CSALGRGDEQYF.

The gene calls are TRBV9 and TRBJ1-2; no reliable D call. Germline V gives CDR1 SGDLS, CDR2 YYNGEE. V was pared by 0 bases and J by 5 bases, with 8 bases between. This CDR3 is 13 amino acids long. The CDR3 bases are TGTGCCAGCAGCGTAGACACGCGGTATGGCTACACCTTC. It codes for CASSVDTRYGYTF.

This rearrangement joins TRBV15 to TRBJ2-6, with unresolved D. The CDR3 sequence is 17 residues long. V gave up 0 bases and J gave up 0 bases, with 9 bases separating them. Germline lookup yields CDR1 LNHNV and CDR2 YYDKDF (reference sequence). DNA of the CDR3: TGTGCCACCAGCAGAGATTTGGAGTACTCTGGGGCCAACGTCCTGACTTTC. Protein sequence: CATSRDLEYSGANVLTF.

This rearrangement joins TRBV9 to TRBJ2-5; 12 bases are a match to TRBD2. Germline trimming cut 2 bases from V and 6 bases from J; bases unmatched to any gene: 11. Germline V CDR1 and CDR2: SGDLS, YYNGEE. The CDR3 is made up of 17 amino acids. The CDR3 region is CASSVGWVLAGGQTQYF. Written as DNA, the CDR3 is TGTGCCAGCAGCGTTGGTTGGGTACTAGCGGGGGGACAGACCCAGTACTTC. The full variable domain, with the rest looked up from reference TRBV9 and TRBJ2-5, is DSGVTQTPKHLITATGQRVTLRCSPRSGDLSVYWYQQSLDQGLQFLIQYYNGEERAKGNILERFSAQQFPDLHSELNLSSLELGDSALYFCASSVGWVLAGGQTQYFGPGTRLLVL.

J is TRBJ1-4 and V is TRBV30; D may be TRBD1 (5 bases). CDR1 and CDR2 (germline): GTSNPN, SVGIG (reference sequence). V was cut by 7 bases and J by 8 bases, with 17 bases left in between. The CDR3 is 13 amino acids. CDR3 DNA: TGTGCCTTGGAGACGGGGCCAGGGGAAAAACTGTTTTTT. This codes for CALETGPGEKLFF.

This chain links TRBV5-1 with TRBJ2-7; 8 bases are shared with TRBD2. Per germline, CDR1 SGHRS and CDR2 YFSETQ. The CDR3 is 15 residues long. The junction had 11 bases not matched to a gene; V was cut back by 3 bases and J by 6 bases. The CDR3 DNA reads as TGCGCCAGCAGCTCCCAGCGGGGGCCTTCTGGCGAGCAGTACTTC. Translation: CASSSQRGPSGEQYF. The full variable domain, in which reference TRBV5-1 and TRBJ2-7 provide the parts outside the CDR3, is KAGVTQTPRYLIKTRGQQVTLSCSPISGHRSVSWYQQTPGQGLQFLFEYFSETQRNKGNFPGRFSGRQFSNSRSEMNVSTLELGDSALYLCASSSQRGPSGEQYFGPGTRLTVT.

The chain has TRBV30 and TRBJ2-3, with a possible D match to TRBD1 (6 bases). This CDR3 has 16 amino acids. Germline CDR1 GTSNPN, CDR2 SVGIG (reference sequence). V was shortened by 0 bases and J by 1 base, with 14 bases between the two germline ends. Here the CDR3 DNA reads TGTGCCTGGAGTGTTGGGGGCATCTCTGGCACAGATACGCAGTATTTT. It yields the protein CAWSVGGISGTDTQYF.

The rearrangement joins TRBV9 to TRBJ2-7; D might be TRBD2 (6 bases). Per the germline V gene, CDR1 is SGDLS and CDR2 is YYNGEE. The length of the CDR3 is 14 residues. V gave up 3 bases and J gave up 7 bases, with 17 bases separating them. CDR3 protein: CASSADPAGREQYF. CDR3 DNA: TGTGCCAGCAGCGCGGACCCGGCGGGGAGGGAGCAGTACTTC.

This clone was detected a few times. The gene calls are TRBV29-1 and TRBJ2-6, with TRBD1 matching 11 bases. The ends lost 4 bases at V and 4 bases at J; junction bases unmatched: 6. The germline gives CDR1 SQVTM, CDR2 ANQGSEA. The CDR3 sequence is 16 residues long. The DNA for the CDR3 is TGCAGCGTTGTAGGACAGGGGGCGGAGGGGGCCAACGTCCTGACTTTC. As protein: CSVVGQGAEGANVLTF.

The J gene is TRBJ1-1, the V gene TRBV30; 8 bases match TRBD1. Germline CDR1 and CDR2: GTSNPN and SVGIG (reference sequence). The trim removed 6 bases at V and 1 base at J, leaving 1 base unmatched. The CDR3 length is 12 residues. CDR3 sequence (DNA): TGTGCCTGCAGGGGGCAGAACACTGAAGCTTTCTTT. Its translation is CACRGQNTEAFF. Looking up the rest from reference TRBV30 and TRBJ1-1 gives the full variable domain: SQTIHQWPATLVQPVGSPLSLECTVEGTSNPNLYWYRQAAGRGLQLLFYSVGIGQISSEVPQNLSASRPQDRQFILSSKKLLLSDSGFYLCACRGQNTEAFFGQGTRLTVV.

DNA of the CDR3: TGTGCCAGCAGCTTAGATCGGGGACAGGGGTCCACCTTC. Amino acids: CASSLDRGQGSTF. The chain is built from TRBV11-2 and TRBJ1-2; 10 nucleotides agree with TRBD1. V trimming: 0 bases; J trimming: 13 bases; junction bases outside the gene matches: 5. Germline lookup yields CDR1 SGHAT and CDR2 FQNNGV. The CDR3 covers 13 residues.

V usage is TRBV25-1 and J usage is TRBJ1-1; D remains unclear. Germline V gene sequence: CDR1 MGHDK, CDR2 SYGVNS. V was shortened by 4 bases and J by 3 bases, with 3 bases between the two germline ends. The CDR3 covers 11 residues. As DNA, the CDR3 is TGTGCCAGCAGTGGGGACACTGAAGCTTTCTTT. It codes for CASSGDTEAFF.

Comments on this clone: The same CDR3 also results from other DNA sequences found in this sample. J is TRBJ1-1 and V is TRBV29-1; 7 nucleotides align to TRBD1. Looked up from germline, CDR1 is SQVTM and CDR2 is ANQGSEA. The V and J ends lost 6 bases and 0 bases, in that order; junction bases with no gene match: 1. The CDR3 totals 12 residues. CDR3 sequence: CSVGGLNTEAFF. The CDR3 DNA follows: TGCAGCGTAGGGGGCTTGAACACTGAAGCTTTCTTT. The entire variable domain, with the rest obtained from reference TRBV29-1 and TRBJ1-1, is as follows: SAVISQKPSRDICQRGTSLTIQCQVDSQVTMMFWYRQQPGQSLTLIATANQGSEATYESGFVIDKFPISRPNLTFSTLTVSNMSPEDSSIYLCSVGGLNTEAFFGQGTRLTVV.

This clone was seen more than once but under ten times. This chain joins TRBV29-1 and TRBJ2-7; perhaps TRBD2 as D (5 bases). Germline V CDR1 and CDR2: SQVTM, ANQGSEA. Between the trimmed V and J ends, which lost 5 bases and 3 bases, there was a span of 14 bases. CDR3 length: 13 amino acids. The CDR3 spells CSVRTGQNYEQYF. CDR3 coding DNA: TGCAGCGTTCGGACTGGGCAAAACTACGAGCAGTACTTC.

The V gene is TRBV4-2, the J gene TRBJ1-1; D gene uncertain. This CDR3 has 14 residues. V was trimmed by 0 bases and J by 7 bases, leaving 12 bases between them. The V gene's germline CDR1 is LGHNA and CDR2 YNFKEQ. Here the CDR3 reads CASSQEHRGYEAFF. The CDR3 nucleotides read TGTGCCAGCAGCCAAGAACACCGCGGGTATGAAGCTTTCTTT.

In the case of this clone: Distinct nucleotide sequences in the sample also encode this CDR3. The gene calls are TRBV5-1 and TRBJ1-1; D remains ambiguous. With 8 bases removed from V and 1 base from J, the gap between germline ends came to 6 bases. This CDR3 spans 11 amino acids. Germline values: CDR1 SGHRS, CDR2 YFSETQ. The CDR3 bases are TGCGCCAGTTCCTCGAACACTGAAGCTTTCTTT. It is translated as CASSSNTEAFF. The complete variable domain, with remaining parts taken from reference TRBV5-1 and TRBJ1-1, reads KAGVTQTPRYLIKTRGQQVTLSCSPISGHRSVSWYQQTPGQGLQFLFEYFSETQRNKGNFPGRFSGRQFSNSRSEMNVSTLELGDSALYLCASSSNTEAFFGQGTRLTVV.

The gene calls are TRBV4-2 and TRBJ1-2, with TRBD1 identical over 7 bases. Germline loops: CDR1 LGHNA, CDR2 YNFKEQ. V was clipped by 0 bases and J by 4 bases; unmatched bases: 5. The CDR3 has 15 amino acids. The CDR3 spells CASSQDWRTGYGYTF. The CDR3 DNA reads TGTGCCAGCAGCCAAGATTGGAGGACAGGCTATGGCTACACCTTC.

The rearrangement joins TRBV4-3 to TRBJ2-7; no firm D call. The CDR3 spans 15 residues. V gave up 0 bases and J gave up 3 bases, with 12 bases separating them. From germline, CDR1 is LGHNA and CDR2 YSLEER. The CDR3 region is CASSQEVGRYYEQYF. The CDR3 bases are TGCGCCAGCAGCCAAGAGGTGGGCAGATACTACGAGCAGTACTTC.

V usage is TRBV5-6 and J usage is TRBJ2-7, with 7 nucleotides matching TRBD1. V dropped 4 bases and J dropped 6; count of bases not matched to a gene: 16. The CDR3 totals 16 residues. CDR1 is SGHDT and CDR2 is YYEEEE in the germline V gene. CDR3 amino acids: CASSADPGGSLGEQYF. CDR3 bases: TGTGCCAGCAGCGCCGATCCAGGGGGTTCCTTGGGCGAGCAGTACTTC.

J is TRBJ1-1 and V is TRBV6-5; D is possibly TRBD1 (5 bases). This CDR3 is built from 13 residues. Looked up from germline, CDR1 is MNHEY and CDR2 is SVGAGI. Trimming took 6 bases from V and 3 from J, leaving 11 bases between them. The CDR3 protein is CASRFQGYTEAFF. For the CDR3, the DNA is TGTGCCAGCAGGTTTCAGGGCTACACTGAAGCTTTCTTT.

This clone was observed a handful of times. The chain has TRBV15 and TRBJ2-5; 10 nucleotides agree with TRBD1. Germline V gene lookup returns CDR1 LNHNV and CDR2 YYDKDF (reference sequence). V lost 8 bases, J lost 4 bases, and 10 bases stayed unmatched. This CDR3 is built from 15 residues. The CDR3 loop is CATGPGQGNRETQYF. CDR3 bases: TGTGCCACCGGACCGGGACAGGGGAATAGAGAGACCCAGTACTTC.